This TCR beta chain was profiled in a study of blood T cell repertoires in COVID-19. As for the study in general: Donors in the United States, Italy and Spain gave samples during acute or convalescent COVID-19. PBMCs, B-cell-depleted T cells, or T cells provided the cDNA or gDNA that made up the material.

How the authors handled the data: Reference gene primers were amplified, and this amplification served to estimate nucleated cell counts. Generated by immunoSEQ multiplex PCR, the TCRdb table keeps only in-frame clones and is missing some. V and J calls and clone size are as listed in that table; D and trimming were resolved from the DNA. The data contain under 150,000 clones, around 85% of them seen just once; the ten biggest clones take up roughly 2.9%. CDR3 length: 17 residues. V was cut by 0 bases and J by 2 bases, with 13 bases left in between. Germline V gene sequence: CDR1 MNHEY, CDR2 SMNVEV (reference sequence).

The sample was peripheral blood. The chain is built from TRBV27 and TRBJ2-2; D is perhaps TRBD1 (5 bases). This receptor was taken from a woman between 40 and 55 years old with active or convalescent COVID-19. The CDR3 sequence is CASSLSPGPINTGELFF. CDR3 nucleotides: TGTGCCAGCAGTTTATCGCCAGGGCCTATTAACACCGGGGAGCTGTTTTTT.